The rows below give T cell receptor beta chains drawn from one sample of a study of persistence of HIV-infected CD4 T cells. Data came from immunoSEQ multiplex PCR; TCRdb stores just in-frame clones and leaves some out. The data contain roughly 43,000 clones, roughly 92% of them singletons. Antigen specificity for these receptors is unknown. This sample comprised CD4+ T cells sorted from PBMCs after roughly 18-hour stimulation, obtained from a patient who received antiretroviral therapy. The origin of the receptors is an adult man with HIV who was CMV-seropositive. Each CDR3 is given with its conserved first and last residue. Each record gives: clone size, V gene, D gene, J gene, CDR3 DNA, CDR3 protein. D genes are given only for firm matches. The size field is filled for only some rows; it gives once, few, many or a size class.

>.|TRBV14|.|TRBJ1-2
TGTGCCAGCAGCCCCTACTCCAGGGACCCGGACTATGGCTACACCTTC
CASSPYSRDPDYGYTF
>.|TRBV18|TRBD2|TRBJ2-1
TGTGCCAGCTCACCACCAGCGGGGGGTTCCTACAATGAGCAGTTCTTC
CASSPPAGGSYNEQFF
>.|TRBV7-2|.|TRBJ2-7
TGTGCCAGCAGCTTGGGGTTATGGGGGATCTACGAGCAGTACTTC
CASSLGLWGIYEQYF
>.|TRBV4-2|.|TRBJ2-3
TGTGCCAGCAGCCCCCGGACCAGGGGAACGTCAGATACGCAGTATTTT
CASSPRTRGTSDTQYF
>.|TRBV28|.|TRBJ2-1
TGTGCCAGCAGTTCCAAATCCGCCGACAGGTCCTACAATGAGCAGTTCTTC
CASSSKSADRSYNEQFF
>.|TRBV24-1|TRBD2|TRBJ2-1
TGTGCCACCAGTGATGGACTAGCGGTCTCCAATGAGCAGTTCTTC
CATSDGLAVSNEQFF
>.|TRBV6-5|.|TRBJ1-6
TGTGCCAGCAGGACGTGGAATTCACCCCTCCACTTT
CASRTWNSPLHF
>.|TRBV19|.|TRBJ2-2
TGTGCCAGTAGTATGGGTAATTCGGGGTTGGCCGGGGAGCTGTTTTTT
CASSMGNSGLAGELFF
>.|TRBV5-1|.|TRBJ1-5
TGCGCCAGCAGCTTGGATAAGGGAGGTAGCAATCAGCCCCAGCATTTT
CASSLDKGGSNQPQHF
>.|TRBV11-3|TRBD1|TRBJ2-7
TGTGCCAGCAGCTCCTCAACCGGGACAGGGGCCTACGAGCAGTACTTC
CASSSSTGTGAYEQYF
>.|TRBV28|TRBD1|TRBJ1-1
TGTGCCAGTCGAGACAGGGGCCGGGAGAACACTGAAGCTTTCTTT
CASRDRGRENTEAFF
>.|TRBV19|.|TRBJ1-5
TGTGCCAGTAGTATGGGCGCGGGGGGCTGGCAGCCCCAGCATTTT
CASSMGAGGWQPQHF
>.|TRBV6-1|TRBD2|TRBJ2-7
TGTGCCAGCAGTGAAGCGGGGCGGGGGAGACCCTACGAGCAGTACTTC
CASSEAGRGRPYEQYF
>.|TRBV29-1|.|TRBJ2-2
TGCAGCGTTGATAAAGGGGGCACCGGGGAGCTGTTTTTT
CSVDKGGTGELFF
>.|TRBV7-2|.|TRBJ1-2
TGTGCCAGCAGCCCCCAGGGGAACAACTATGGCTACACCTTC
CASSPQGNNYGYTF
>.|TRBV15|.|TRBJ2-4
TGTGCCACCAGCAGACGCCGGGGGGCCTTAGCCAAAAACATTCAGTACTTC
CATSRRRGALAKNIQYF
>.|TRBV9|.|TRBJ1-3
TGTGCCAGCAGCGTAGGTTTCGGGCAGGGGATCTCTGGAAACACCATATATTTT
CASSVGFGQGISGNTIYF
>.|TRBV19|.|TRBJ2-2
TGTGCCAGTAGTATCGGGGAAGGCACCGGGGAGCTGTTTTTT
CASSIGEGTGELFF
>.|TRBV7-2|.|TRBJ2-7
TGTGCCAGCAGCTTATTGGGTGCCTACGAGCAGTACTTC
CASSLLGAYEQYF
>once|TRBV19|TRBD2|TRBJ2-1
TGTGCCAGTAGGGGGACTAGCGGGGGCAATGAGCAGTTCTTC
CASRGTSGGNEQFF
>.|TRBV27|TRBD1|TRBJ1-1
TGTGCCAGCAGTTATCAGGGGGCGTACACTGAAGCTTTCTTT
CASSYQGAYTEAFF
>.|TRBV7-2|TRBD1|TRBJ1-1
TGTGCCAGCAGCCCGATAGTCTTTATCGGACAGGGGGACACTGAAGCTTTCTTT
CASSPIVFIGQGDTEAFF
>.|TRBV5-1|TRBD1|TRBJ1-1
TGCGCCAGCAGCCCGCGACAGGGTGGGACTGAAGCTTTCTTT
CASSPRQGGTEAFF
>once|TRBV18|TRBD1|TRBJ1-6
TGTGCCAGCTCCCCGGGACAGTATAATTCACCCCTCCACTTT
CASSPGQYNSPLHF
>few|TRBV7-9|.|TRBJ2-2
TGTGCCAGCTCCTGGACAACGAACACCGGGGAGCTGTTTTTT
CASSWTTNTGELFF
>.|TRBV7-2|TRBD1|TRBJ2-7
TGTGCCAGCAGCTTAGGAACCGGGACAGGAACCTACGAGCAGTACTTC
CASSLGTGTGTYEQYF
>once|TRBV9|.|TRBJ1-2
TGTGCCAGCAGCCCCCAAGGGGCTAACTATGGCTACACCTTC
CASSPQGANYGYTF
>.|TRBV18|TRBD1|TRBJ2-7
TGTGCCAGCTCACCACCCGGACAGGGAAGCTCCTACGAGCAGTACTTC
CASSPPGQGSSYEQYF
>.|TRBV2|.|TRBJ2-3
TGTGCCAGCAGTGAAGTAAGGGGGTCTAAAGATACGCAGTATTTT
CASSEVRGSKDTQYF
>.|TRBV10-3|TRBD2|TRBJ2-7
TGTGCCATCAGTGCAGCGGGGGACGAGCAGTACTTC
CAISAAGDEQYF
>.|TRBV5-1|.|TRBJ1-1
TGCGCCAGCGAAGAACAGGGAATGAACACTGAAGCTTTCTTT
CASEEQGMNTEAFF
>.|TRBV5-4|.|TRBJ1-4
TGTGCCAGCAGCTTGGTGGGGGGCAAGAATGAAAAACTGTTTTTT
CASSLVGGKNEKLFF
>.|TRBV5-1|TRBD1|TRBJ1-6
TGCGCCAGCAGCTTGCCCCAGGGGGGAGGCAATTCACCCCTCCACTTT
CASSLPQGGGNSPLHF
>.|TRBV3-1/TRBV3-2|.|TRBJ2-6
TGTGCCAGCAGCTTACCCTCTGGGGCCAACGTCCTGACTTTC
CASSLPSGANVLTF
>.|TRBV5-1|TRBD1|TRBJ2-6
TGCGCCAGCAGCTCAACGTGGACAGGGGAGAGGTCTGGGGCCAACGTCCTGACTTTC
CASSSTWTGERSGANVLTF
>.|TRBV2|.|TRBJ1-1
TGTGCCAGCAGGACGGGGGGGGGCACTGAAGCTTTCTTT
CASRTGGGTEAFF
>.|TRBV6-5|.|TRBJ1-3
TGTGCCAGCAGTAGGGACCCCTCTGGAAACATCATATATTTT
CASSRDPSGNIIYF
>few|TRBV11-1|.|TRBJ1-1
TGTGCCAGCAGCTTAGAGGGTGGGGCCCCACGAGGTGAAGCTTTCTTT
CASSLEGGAPRGEAFF
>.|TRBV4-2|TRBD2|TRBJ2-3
TGTGCCAGCAGCCAAGACGCCGGGACTAGCGGGGGTCGGCAAGGAGATACGCAGTATTTT
CASSQDAGTSGGRQGDTQYF
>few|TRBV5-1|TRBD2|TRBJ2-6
TGCGCCAGCAGCTTGCCCCAGCGGGGGGCCTCTGGGGCCAACGTCCTGACTTTC
CASSLPQRGASGANVLTF
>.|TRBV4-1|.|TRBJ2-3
TGCGCCAGCAGCCAAGATGAACGGGCAGGGTCAACAGATACGCAGTATTTT
CASSQDERAGSTDTQYF
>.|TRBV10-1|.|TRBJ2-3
TGCGCCAGCAGTGAGTCCGGCGGGGGCACAGATACGCAGTATTTT
CASSESGGGTDTQYF
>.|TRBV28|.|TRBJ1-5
TGTGCCAGCACCCTCGGGGGTCGAGTAACACCCCAGCATTTT
CASTLGGRVTPQHF
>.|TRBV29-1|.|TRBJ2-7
TGCAGCGCGATCCTAGGACCAGGCGAGCAGTACTTC
CSAILGPGEQYF
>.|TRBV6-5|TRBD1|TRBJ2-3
TGTGCCAGCAGCTTGACAGGGAATACCCCAGATACGCAGTATTTT
CASSLTGNTPDTQYF
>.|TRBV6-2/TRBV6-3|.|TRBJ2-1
TGTGCCAGCAGCTTGGGGGGCCCCACGAAGTGGCAGTTCTTC
CASSLGGPTKWQFF
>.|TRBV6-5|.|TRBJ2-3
TGTGCCAGCAGGACCACAGGCGGCACAGATACGCAGTATTTT
CASRTTGGTDTQYF